Following are 4 T cell receptor beta chains from one sample sequenced in a study of cytomegalovirus exposure and HLA in healthy donors. This PCR relied on a set of 60 Vbeta primers and 13 Jbeta primers. Using immunoSEQ multiplex PCR, the repertoire was profiled, and TCRdb retains in-frame clones only, with some absent. The sample totals some 140,000 clones. Specimen: PBMCs. These TCRs come from an older woman in good health and CMV-seronegative.

J is TRBJ2-3 and V is TRBV28, with 12 bases fitting TRBD2. V trimming: 3 bases; J trimming: 2 bases; junction bases outside the gene matches: 12. This CDR3 is built from 19 residues. The germline V gene encodes CDR1 MDHEN and CDR2 SYDVKM. DNA of the CDR3: TGTGCCAGCAGTTTTGGGCTAGCGGGAGGGGGGGGCCCCACAGATACGCAGTATTTT. Amino acids: CASSFGLAGGGGPTDTQYF.

The rearrangement links TRBV10-3 to TRBJ2-3; 11 nucleotides match TRBD2. V was clipped by 4 bases and J by 1 base; unmatched bases: 10. CDR3 length: 18 residues. Germline-derived CDR1 and CDR2 are ENHRY and SYGVKD. In nucleotides, the CDR3 is TGTGCCATCAGTGCCGAGACTAGCGGGGACCCCGGCACAGATACGCAGTATTTT. Protein: CAISAETSGDPGTDTQYF.

This chain connects TRBV6-6 to TRBJ2-7; D might be TRBD1 (5 bases). V was pared by 6 bases and J by 1 base, with 19 bases between. Germline V lookup: CDR1 MNHNY, CDR2 SVGAGI (reference sequence). The CDR3 consists of 16 residues. CDR3 bases: TGTGCCAGCAGCCAATTTTCGGACACCAGTTCCTACGAGCAGTACTTC. Residues: CASSQFSDTSSYEQYF.

The chain combines TRBV7-9 with TRBJ2-7, with 8 bases fitting TRBD1. The CDR3 is made up of 14 amino acids. The J segment lost 6 bases and the V segment lost 3 bases, leaving 7 bases of the junction unmatched. Germline V lookup: CDR1 SEHNR, CDR2 FQNEAQ (reference sequence). The DNA of the CDR3 is TGTGCCAGCAGCTTTGGGGCAGGGGGCGTCGAGCAGTACTTC. Translation gives CASSFGAGGVEQYF. Full variable domain (remainder filled in from reference TRBV7-9 and TRBJ2-7): DTGVSQNPRHKITKRGQNVTFRCDPISEHNRLYWYRQTLGQGPEFLTYFQNEAQLEKSRLLSDRFSAERPKGSFSTLEIQRTEQGDSAMYLCASSFGAGGVEQYFGPGTRLTVT.